This T cell receptor beta chain was recovered during a study of radiotherapy plus CTLA-4 blockade in lung cancer (dated by TCRdb to the late 2010s). Broadly, across the study: Objective responses were observed in 18% of enrolled patients, and disease control was achieved in roughly 30%.

This clone was seen only a few times. Its antigen target is currently unknown. Within one base of it there is no much larger clone, and no base qualities were kept. Receptor libraries were prepared by the immunoSEQ multiplex PCR assay. Here the immuneACCESS table is served through TCRdb, limited to in-frame sequences with V and J called. Missing clones are a known gap in these copies; in checked studies unresolved V genes cover under half, and the rest lacks a known reason. This sample gives tens of thousands of clones in total; roughly 77% of them show up just once. The ten largest account for 7.5% to 9.5% of the sample. Paper-wide results and their limitations: The strongest predictors of response, as reported, were early dynamic changes in blood T cell clones along with a rise in serum interferon-beta after radiation. TCR clones derived from tumors expanded in peripheral blood after treatment with radiotherapy and ipilimumab.

CDR1 and CDR2 are drawn from the germline V gene: KGHSH, LQKENI. Relative to germline, V is 4 bases shorter and J is 4 bases shorter, with 5 bases between their ends. The CDR3 starts with the cysteine, ends with the phenylalanine, and has 12 residues. Only CDR3 DNA is held: 36 bases, read in frame from base 1. The study tested focal radiation therapy combined with CTLA-4 blockade (ipilimumab) in patients with chemo-refractory metastatic non-small-cell lung cancer. The sequencing used peripheral blood, collected from a patient treated with radiotherapy plus ipilimumab. Rearrangement joined TRBV18 to TRBJ1-5, with the D gene uncertain. The receptor's source is a human donor with non-small cell lung cancer who had a complete response to radiotherapy plus ipilimumab. The DNA sequence is TGTGCCAGCTCACAACAGAATCAGCCCCAGCATTTT. This sequence encodes CASSQQNQPQHF.